The present T cell receptor (beta chain) was sequenced within a study of coeliac disease. TCRdb keeps only in-frame clones here, not all; method: immunoSEQ multiplex PCR. The data hold fewer than 5,000 clones, with roughly 60% observed a single time. The CDR3 has 14 amino acids. V lost 1 base, J lost 6 bases, and 10 bases lay in between. Germline loops: CDR1 MNHNY, CDR2 SVGAGI (reference sequence). Of note for this clone: Antigen specificity is unknown.

Study conclusions and caveats: Active celiac intraepithelial and lamina propria samples had lower TRB and TRG clonality than control samples. Few TRB amino acid sequences were shared between samples; most were unique.

The chain uses TRBV6-6 and TRBJ1-5; no firm D call. This clonotype originated in a woman aged 25 to 39 without celiac disease. Sequenced sample: lymphocytes from the gut lamina propria. The CDR3 DNA follows: TGTGCCAGCAGTTACTACGAGGCTAGTCAGCCCCAGCATTTT. As protein: CASSYYEASQPQHF.